Below are 16 T cell receptor beta chains sequenced from a single sample in a study of T cells in Graves' hyperthyroidism and ophthalmopathy. Amplified TCR beta CDR3 regions came from RNA transcripts. HTBI primers drove first-round RT-PCR of the TCR CDR3. TCRdb analysed the multiplex PCR reads with MiXCR anew, one entry per CDR3 protein. The sample shows more than 300,000 distinct CDR3 sequences, less than 20% of them seen only once. The sequencing sample was made of blood. The receptors originated from a young man with Graves' ophthalmopathy.

This clonotype was counted only a few times. The chain combines TRBV4-1 with TRBJ1-4; 7 nucleotides line up with TRBD1. V shed 4 bases, J shed 4 bases, and the junction held 6 bases outside the gene matches. CDR3 length equals 15 residues. Germline loops: CDR1 MGHRA, CDR2 YSYEKL. The CDR3 spells CASSRTTGFNEKLFF. The CDR3 coding sequence is TGCGCCAGCAGCCGGACGACAGGGTTTAATGAAAAACTGTTTTTT.

In its sample, this clonotype was seen many times. The V and J genes are TRBV13 and TRBJ1-1, with TRBD1 as a possible D gene (6 bases). Trimming removed 8 bases at V and 1 base at J, with 8 bases between. CDR3 length equals 12 residues. Germline V lookup: CDR1 PRHDT, CDR2 FYEKMQ (reference sequence). The CDR3 region is CASGQSNTEAFF. The CDR3 DNA reads TGTGCCAGCGGACAGTCGAACACTGAAGCTTTCTTT.

The table lists this clonotype with many counts. This chain joins TRBV11-2 and TRBJ2-5; unclear D gene. The length of the CDR3 is 14 residues. V gave up 0 bases and J gave up 5 bases, with 10 bases separating them. From germline, CDR1 is SGHAT and CDR2 FQNNGV. The CDR3 is CASSLDPMRETQYF. CDR3 nucleotides: TGTGCCAGCAGCTTAGATCCCATGCGGGAGACCCAGTACTTC.

This clonotype was seen repeatedly, ten times or more. The J gene is TRBJ2-2, the V gene TRBV20-1; D might be TRBD1 (5 bases). Per the germline V gene, CDR1 is DFQATT and CDR2 is SNEGSKA (reference sequence). Trimming shortened V by 7 bases and J by 0 bases, and 9 bases separated the two germline ends. The CDR3 runs 13 residues. DNA of the CDR3: TGCAGTGTTACAGGAGCGAACACCGGGGAGCTGTTTTTT. Translated, it gives CSVTGANTGELFF.

This clonotype was picked up many times. The chain carries TRBV12-3 or TRBV12-4 and TRBJ1-2; no definite D call. CDR3 length equals 13 residues. The ends were cut back, 4 bases at V and 7 bases at J, with 13 bases in the middle. The CDR3 DNA sequence: TGTGCCAGCAGTTCGGGTGCGGGCCGTGGCTACACCTTC. Its protein product is CASSSGAGRGYTF.

About this clonotype itself: This may arise from a read error, as a much more abundant clone is one base away. V gene TRBV3-1 combines with J gene TRBJ2-7, with D possibly being TRBD2 (5 bases). The J call is doubtful: the DNA matches TRBJ2-1 better. The CDR3 runs to 12 residues. CDR1 is LGHDT and CDR2 is YNNKEL in the germline V gene (reference sequence). The DNA of the CDR3 is TGTGCCAGCAGAGGGAGACCCAACGAGCAGTTCTTC. Translated: CASRGRPNEQFF.

This clonotype came up many times. CDR3 nucleotides: TGTGCCAGCAGCCAAGATCTGGGGGACTCTTACGAGCAGTACTTC. It is translated as CASSQDLGDSYEQYF. This chain joins TRBV3-1 and TRBJ2-7; possible D gene TRBD2, 6 bases. Germline V gene lookup returns CDR1 LGHDT and CDR2 YNNKEL (reference sequence). This CDR3 spans 15 amino acids. V was clipped by 0 bases and J by 4 bases, with 13 bases between them.

This clonotype was recorded at least ten times. This sequence joins TRBV18 and TRBJ2-1; 7 positions agree with TRBD1. CDR1 and CDR2 from the germline V gene are KGHSH and LQKENI. The trim removed 5 bases at V and 7 bases at J, leaving 11 bases unmatched. The CDR3 has 15 amino acids. The CDR3 protein is CASSAPGTVRNEQFF. CDR3 in DNA: TGTGCCAGCTCAGCCCCCGGGACAGTCCGTAATGAGCAGTTCTTC. The full variable domain, with the rest looked up from reference TRBV18 and TRBJ2-1, is NAGVMQNPRHLVRRRGQEARLRCSPMKGHSHVYWYRQLPEEGLKFMVYLQKENIIDESGMPKERFSAEFPKEGPSILRIQQVVRGDSAAYFCASSAPGTVRNEQFFGPGTRLTVL.

This clonotype came up many times. The chain links TRBV28 to TRBJ2-3; 12 bases map to TRBD2. CDR3 size: 15 residues. After removal of 4 bases from V and 4 bases from J, the junction contained 3 bases not matched to a gene. CDR1 is MDHEN and CDR2 is SYDVKM in the germline V gene. The CDR3, as DNA: TGTGCCAGCAGTTCCCCTAGCGGGGGGGCAGATACGCAGTATTTT. Translating gives CASSSPSGGADTQYF.

This chain links TRBV5-6 with TRBJ2-7; D might be TRBD2 (6 bases). The CDR3 spans 18 residues. The V gene lost 1 base and the J gene lost 5 bases, with 25 bases spanning the gap. The germline CDR1 and CDR2 sequences are SGHDT and YYEEEE. Here the CDR3 reads CASSLLRPGAITPDEQYF. The CDR3, as DNA: TGTGCCAGCAGCTTGCTACGACCGGGAGCCATAACCCCGGACGAGCAGTACTTC.

This CDR3 is CASSPGQADEKLFF. DNA of the CDR3: TGTGCCAGCAGTCCTGGACAGGCGGATGAAAAACTGTTTTTT. This chain connects TRBV28 to TRBJ1-4, with 7 bases identical to TRBD1. Trimming at V came to 5 bases and at J to 6 bases, leaving 6 bases not matched to a gene. The CDR3 has 14 amino acids. CDR1 and CDR2 from the germline V gene are MDHEN and SYDVKM.

This clonotype has only a few counts. The chain has TRBV3-1 and TRBJ2-2, with 7 positions matching TRBD1. Trimming removed 8 bases from V and 8 bases from J; junction bases left unmatched: 17. The CDR3 length is 16 residues. Germline CDR1 reads LGHDT; CDR2 reads YNNKEL (reference sequence). The CDR3 loop is CASQATGAWLLGELFF. The CDR3 DNA reads TGTGCCAGCCAAGCTACAGGGGCTTGGCTGCTGGGGGAGCTGTTTTTT.

This clonotype was found once. One end of the junction fails to match germline, which may point to a read error. The rearrangement uses TRBV5-1 and TRBJ2-7; D uncertain. This CDR3 comprises 12 residues. Germline values: CDR1 SGHRS, CDR2 YFSETQ. In DNA, the CDR3 is TGCGCCAGCAGCTTGGGGGCAAACGAGCAGCACTTC. Protein: CASSLGANEQHF.

This clonotype was recorded many times. The V call is TRBV6-1, the J call TRBJ1-2; possibly TRBD1 for D (6 bases). This CDR3 is built from 13 residues. V lost 4 bases, J lost 8 bases, and 14 bases lay in between. Germline CDR1 is MNHNS and CDR2 is SASEGT. The CDR3 spells CASSVGGAGGYTF. The CDR3 coding sequence is TGTGCCAGCAGTGTGGGGGGGGCAGGAGGCTACACCTTC.

This clonotype has a count of ten or more. The chain has TRBV7-8 and TRBJ1-1; TRBD1 might be the D (5 bases). Looked up from germline, CDR1 is SGHVS and CDR2 is FQNEAQ. Trimming pared 5 bases from V and 4 bases from J, leaving 17 bases between. The CDR3 is made up of 15 amino acids. CDR3 in amino acids: CASSPGSSVITEAFF. The CDR3 DNA follows: TGTGCCAGCAGCCCAGGGTCCAGTGTAATCACTGAAGCTTTCTTT.

This clonotype was recorded at least ten times. This chain joins TRBV11-1 and TRBJ2-2; 9 nucleotides align to TRBD1. V lost 5 bases, J lost 4 bases, and 5 bases stayed unmatched. Germline V CDR1 and CDR2: SGHAT, FQDESV (reference sequence). The length of the CDR3 is 15 residues. The CDR3 DNA reads as TGTGCCAGCAGCGAACAGGGGGCATTCACCGGGGAGCTGTTTTTT. It codes for CASSEQGAFTGELFF.